The entry that follows covers one T cell receptor (beta chain) sequence. Its specificity is unknown. The sample belongs to a study of blood T cells in healthy people across ages. Study results and limitations: Naive and antigen-experienced cells could not be conclusively compared, given unsorted PBMCs.

Germline V gene lookup returns CDR1 MNHNS and CDR2 SASEGT. The CDR3 extends over 15 amino acids. V dropped 2 bases and J dropped 7; count of bases not matched to a gene: 3. A J-beta primer mix and a sample-barcoded 5' primer were used in a second PCR of roughly 6 to 12 cycles. TCRdb re-analysed the 5' RACE reads in MiXCR, keeping a single row per CDR3 protein. Among over 700,000 distinct CDR3 sequences listed, about 25% were seen once. Those donating, healthy Caucasian individuals from Russia, were aged roughly 6 to 90. These sequences were also reported in another study, on T cells of mothers and their children. This second report adds: Related mother and child pairs showed slightly greater overlap (not significant) than unrelated pairs did.

The chain is built from TRBV6-1 and TRBJ2-1, with 12 bases aligning to TRBD2. This TCR derives from a boy between 10 and 17 years old in good health. Material: blood. CDR3 residues: CASSELAGGPNEQFF. CDR3 sequence (DNA): TGTGCCAGCAGTGAACTAGCGGGAGGGCCTAATGAGCAGTTCTTC.